This T cell receptor beta chain appears in the sequencing data of a study of shared clonotypes between healthy human individuals. General study findings and limits: Larger estimated richness was generally recorded for naive subsets relative to memory subsets.

Sequencing was performed with immunoSEQ multiplex PCR; in TCRdb, only in-frame clones are kept and a portion is missing. The table shows about 680,000 clones, with less than 80% occurring only once. Only one count was recorded for this clone. Antigen specificity is unknown. The donors, healthy adults who were HIV-negative, had experienced no recent acute infections or vaccinations. Sequencing input: memory CD4+ T cells sorted from blood. Indicated subset: CD45RA-negative fraction. This TCR was recovered from a woman in her twenties or thirties in good health.

CDR3 in DNA: TGTGCCACCAGGCTTAGCGGACAGATATATGGCTACACCTTC. Encoded protein: CATRLSGQIYGYTF. The chain is built from TRBV15 and TRBJ1-2; a possible D gene is TRBD1 (6 bases). Trimming took 6 bases from V and 5 from J, leaving 16 bases between them. In germline, CDR1 is LNHNV, CDR2 YYDKDF (reference sequence). The CDR3 has 14 amino acids.